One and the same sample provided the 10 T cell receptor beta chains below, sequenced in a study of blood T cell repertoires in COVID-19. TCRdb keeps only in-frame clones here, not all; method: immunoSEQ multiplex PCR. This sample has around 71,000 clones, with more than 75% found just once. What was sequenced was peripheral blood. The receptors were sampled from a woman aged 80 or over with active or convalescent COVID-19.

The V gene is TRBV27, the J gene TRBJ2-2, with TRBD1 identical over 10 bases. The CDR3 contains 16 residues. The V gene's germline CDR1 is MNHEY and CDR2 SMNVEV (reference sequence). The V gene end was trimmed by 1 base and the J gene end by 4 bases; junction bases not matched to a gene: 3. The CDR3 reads CASSLLGTGATGELFF. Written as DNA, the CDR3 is TGTGCCAGCAGTTTATTAGGGACAGGGGCCACCGGGGAGCTGTTTTTT.

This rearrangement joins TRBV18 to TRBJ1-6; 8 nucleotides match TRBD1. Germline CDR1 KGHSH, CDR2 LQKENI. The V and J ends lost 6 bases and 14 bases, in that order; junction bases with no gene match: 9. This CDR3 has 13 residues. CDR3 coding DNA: TGTGCCAGCTCGCCCGGACAGGGATTGACCCTCCACTTT. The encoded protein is CASSPGQGLTLHF.

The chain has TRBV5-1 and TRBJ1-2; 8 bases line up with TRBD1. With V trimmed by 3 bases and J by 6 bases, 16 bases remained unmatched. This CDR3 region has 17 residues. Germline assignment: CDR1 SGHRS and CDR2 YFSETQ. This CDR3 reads CASSYIRTGHLYNGYTF. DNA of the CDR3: TGCGCCAGCAGCTACATTCGGACAGGGCACTTGTACAATGGCTACACCTTC.

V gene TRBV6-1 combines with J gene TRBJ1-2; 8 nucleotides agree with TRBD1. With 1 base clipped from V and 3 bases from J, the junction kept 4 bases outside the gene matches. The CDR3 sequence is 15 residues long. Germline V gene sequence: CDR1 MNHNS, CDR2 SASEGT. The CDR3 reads CASSEVTGQDYGYTF. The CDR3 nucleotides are TGTGCCAGCAGTGAAGTAACGGGACAGGACTATGGCTACACCTTC.

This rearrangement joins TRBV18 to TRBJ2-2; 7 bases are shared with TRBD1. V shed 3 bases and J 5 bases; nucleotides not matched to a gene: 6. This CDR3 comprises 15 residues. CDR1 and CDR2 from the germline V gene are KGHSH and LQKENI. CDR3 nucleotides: TGTGCCAGCTCACCCCCGGCAGGGGGTACCGGGGAGCTGTTTTTT. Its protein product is CASSPPAGGTGELFF.

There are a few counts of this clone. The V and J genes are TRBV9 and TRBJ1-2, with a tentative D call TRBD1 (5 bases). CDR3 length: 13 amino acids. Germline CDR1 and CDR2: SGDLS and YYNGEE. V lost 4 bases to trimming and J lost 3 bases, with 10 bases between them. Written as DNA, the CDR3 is TGTGCCAGCAGCCCCGGACACCACTATGGCTACACCTTC. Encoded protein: CASSPGHHYGYTF.

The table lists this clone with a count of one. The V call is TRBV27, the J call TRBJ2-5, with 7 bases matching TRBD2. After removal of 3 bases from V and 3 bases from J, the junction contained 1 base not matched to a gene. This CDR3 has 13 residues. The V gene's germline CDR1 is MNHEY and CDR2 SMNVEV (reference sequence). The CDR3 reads CASSFGGEETQYF. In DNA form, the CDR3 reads TGTGCCAGCAGTTTTGGGGGGGAAGAGACCCAGTACTTC.

CDR3 region: CASRTTGVSPLHF. The CDR3, as DNA: TGCGCCAGCAGAACGACAGGGGTTTCACCCCTCCACTTT. The chain carries TRBV5-1 and TRBJ1-6, with TRBD1 matching 8 bases. CDR1 is SGHRS and CDR2 is YFSETQ in the germline V gene. This CDR3 is 13 amino acids long. The junction had 4 bases not matched to a gene; V was cut back by 5 bases and J by 9 bases.

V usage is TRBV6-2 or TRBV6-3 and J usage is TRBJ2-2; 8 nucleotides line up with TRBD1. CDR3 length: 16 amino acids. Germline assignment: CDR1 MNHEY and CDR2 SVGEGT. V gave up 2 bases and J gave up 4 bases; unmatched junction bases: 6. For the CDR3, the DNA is TGTGCCAGCAGTTACAAAGGACAGGGCGGCACCGGGGAGCTGTTTTTT. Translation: CASSYKGQGGTGELFF.

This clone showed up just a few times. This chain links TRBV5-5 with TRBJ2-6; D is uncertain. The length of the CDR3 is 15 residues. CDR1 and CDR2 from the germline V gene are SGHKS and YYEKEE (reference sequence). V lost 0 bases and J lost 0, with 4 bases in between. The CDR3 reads CASSLAGSGANVLTF. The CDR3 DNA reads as TGTGCCAGCAGCTTGGCAGGCTCTGGGGCCAACGTCCTGACTTTC.